The rows below give T cell receptor beta chains drawn from one sample of a study of cytotoxic CD8 clonotypes in ibrutinib-treated CLL. The table came from immunoSEQ multiplex PCR; TCRdb's copy has only in-frame clones and leaves some out. The sample consists of tens of thousands of clones, 90% of them appearing once. The sample consisted of PBMCs, taken after 12 months of ibrutinib treatment. These receptors originate from a human donor with chronic lymphocytic leukemia. CDR3s include the opening cysteine and the closing phenylalanine or tryptophan. A D gene is named only where the DNA matches it firmly. Not all rows give a size; the values are once, few, many and, for expanded clones, a class.

D,J,V,size,DNA,CDR3
TRBD2,TRBJ2-7,TRBV27,NA,TGTGCCAGCAATGGGCCGGGGATAGCGGGGAGCTCCTACGAGCAGTACTTC,CASNGPGIAGSSYEQYF
NA,TRBJ2-5,TRBV11-2,NA,TGTGCCAGCAGCTTAGGGGCGGGGCCCCAAGAGACCCAGTACTTC,CASSLGAGPQETQYF
NA,TRBJ2-2,TRBV27,NA,TGTGCCAGCAGTTTATCGAGGACCGGGGAGCTGTTTTTT,CASSLSRTGELFF
NA,TRBJ1-2,TRBV5-1,NA,TGCGCCAGCAGCTCAGAAGCAGGCTCCAGGGGCTACACCTTC,CASSSEAGSRGYTF
TRBD1,TRBJ2-7,TRBV15,NA,TGTGCCACCAGCCTGGACAGGGGCTACGAGCAGTACTTC,CATSLDRGYEQYF
NA,TRBJ1-2,TRBV6-5,NA,TGTGCCAGCAGTTACGGTCGAGACAGGAGCACCTTC,CASSYGRDRSTF
NA,TRBJ2-7,TRBV4-1,once,TGCGCCAGCAGCTTTGAAACAGTCTACGAGCAGTACTTC,CASSFETVYEQYF
NA,TRBJ2-6,TRBV7-9,NA,TGTGCCAGCAGCACGACCACGGGACGGGAGATCTCTGGGGCCAACGTCCTGACTTTC,CASSTTTGREISGANVLTF
NA,TRBJ1-3,TRBV9,NA,TGTGCCAGCAGCCTATCCGGGACATCCATATATTTT,CASSLSGTSIYF
NA,TRBJ2-3,TRBV7-9,NA,TGTGCCAGCAGCCCCAGGGACCTCACAGATACGCAGTATTTT,CASSPRDLTDTQYF
TRBD2,TRBJ2-7,TRBV18,NA,TGTGCCAGCTCACCCGGGACTACCACCTACGAGCAGTACTTC,CASSPGTTTYEQYF
NA,TRBJ2-2,TRBV6-1,few,TGTGCCAGCAGCACCGTGCGCACCGGGGAGCTGTTTTTT,CASSTVRTGELFF
NA,TRBJ1-1,TRBV6-1,few,TGTGCCAGCAGTGATTTTTGGAACACTGAAGCTTTCTTT,CASSDFWNTEAFF
NA,TRBJ2-7,TRBV28,NA,TGTGCCAGCAGTTACTCTCCCCCTTCGGGGGTGCCCTCCTACGAGCAGTACTTC,CASSYSPPSGVPSYEQYF
TRBD2,TRBJ2-1,TRBV4-2,NA,TGTGCCAGCAGCCCCCAGGCGGGCGGGAGGGTCCCCGGGGACAATGAGCAGTTCTTC,CASSPQAGGRVPGDNEQFF
TRBD2,TRBJ2-1,TRBV29-1,few,TGCAGCGTACTTAGACTAGCGGGAGGGTACAATGAGCAGTTCTTC,CSVLRLAGGYNEQFF
NA,TRBJ2-2,TRBV11-3,NA,TGTGCCAGCAATCAGGCGGGCTCGAACACCGGGGAGCTGTTTTTT,CASNQAGSNTGELFF
NA,TRBJ2-1,TRBV11-3,NA,TGTGCCAGCAGCTTATTTGTGAATGAGCAGTTCTTC,CASSLFVNEQFF
NA,TRBJ2-7,TRBV11-3,NA,TGTGCCAGCAAAACCCCTCGGGGGTACGAGCAGTACTTC,CASKTPRGYEQYF
TRBD1,TRBJ2-3,TRBV11-2,once,TGTGCCAGCAGCACTAGACAGGGGATGAGCACAGATACGCAGTATTTT,CASSTRQGMSTDTQYF
NA,TRBJ2-3,TRBV19,NA,TGTGCCAGTAGTAGGGGGTTAGTGCCCGCAGATACGCAGTATTTT,CASSRGLVPADTQYF
TRBD2,TRBJ2-7,TRBV6-1,NA,TGTGCCAGCAGTGAGTTCGGGCTAGCGGGAGTGGGGAAATCCTACGAGCAGTACTTC,CASSEFGLAGVGKSYEQYF
TRBD1,TRBJ1-1,TRBV18,NA,TGTGCCAGCTCTATGGACAGGGTGAACACTGAAGCTTTCTTT,CASSMDRVNTEAFF
TRBD2,TRBJ2-3,TRBV15,NA,TGTGCCACCAGCAGGGGACTAGCGGGAGAAACAGATACGCAGTATTTT,CATSRGLAGETDTQYF
NA,TRBJ2-2,TRBV5-1,NA,TGCGCCAGCAGCTTCTTGTCAGCCACCGGGGAGCTGTTTTTT,CASSFLSATGELFF
NA,TRBJ2-7,TRBV10-3,NA,TGTGCCATCAGCGAAAGGGTTGACGGCTACGAGCAGTACTTC,CAISERVDGYEQYF
NA,TRBJ2-1,TRBV6-5,NA,TGTGCCAGCAGTTCCCGAAGGGGGGGGTCCTACAATGAGCAGTTCTTC,CASSSRRGGSYNEQFF
NA,TRBJ2-7,TRBV11-3,NA,TGTGCCAGCAGCCAGTCCCAGAGCGAGCAGTACTTC,CASSQSQSEQYF
NA,TRBJ1-1,TRBV13,NA,TGTGCCAGCAGCTTTTGGGGGTCAGGCACTGAAGCTTTCTTT,CASSFWGSGTEAFF
NA,TRBJ1-1,TRBV5-1,few,TGCGCCAGCAGCTTGGAAGGGTCGATGAACACTGAAGCTTTCTTT,CASSLEGSMNTEAFF
NA,TRBJ2-1,TRBV6-5,NA,TGTGCCAGCTGGGCGGACTACAATGAGCAGTTCTTC,CASWADYNEQFF
TRBD2,TRBJ2-1,TRBV6-1,NA,TGTGCCAGCAGTGACCCTAGCGGGAGACATGTCAAAATCAATGAGCAGTTCTTC,CASSDPSGRHVKINEQFF
TRBD1,TRBJ1-5,TRBV7-2,NA,TGTGCCAGCAGTTCCCAGACAGGGGGGTTTCAGCCCCAGCATTTT,CASSSQTGGFQPQHF
NA,TRBJ2-7,TRBV7-2,NA,TGTGCCAGCAGCCTAACCCGACAATCCTACGAGCAGTACTTC,CASSLTRQSYEQYF
NA,TRBJ2-7,TRBV5-1,NA,TGCGCCAGCAGCTTGGAACAGACCTACGAGCAGTACTTC,CASSLEQTYEQYF
TRBD2,TRBJ2-5,TRBV11-2,NA,TGTGCCAGCAGCTTTTCTGGTAGCGGGAGCTGGCGAGAGACCCAGTACTTC,CASSFSGSGSWRETQYF
TRBD1,TRBJ1-2,TRBV5-1,once,TGCGCCAGCAGTTGGACCGGGACAGGGGATGGCTACACCTTC,CASSWTGTGDGYTF
NA,TRBJ1-4,TRBV5-5,NA,TGTGCCAGTGCCCTCGGGGGGGGCTGGAAAGAGCTGTTTTTT,CASALGGGWKELFF
NA,TRBJ2-7,TRBV7-9,NA,TGTGCCAGCAGCCCGAAGCAATCCTACGAGCAGTACTTC,CASSPKQSYEQYF
NA,TRBJ1-4,TRBV12-2,NA,TGTGCAAGTCGCTTAGCGGAAAGGTCAAGCCAGGACCGCCTGGAGGCTAATGAAAAACTGTTTTTT,CASRLAERSSQDRLEANEKLFF
TRBD1,TRBJ1-6,TRBV6-5,NA,TGTGCCACCTTGGCTGGGACAGTCCTCCACTTT,CATLAGTVLHF
NA,TRBJ2-5,TRBV5-1,NA,TGCGCCAGCAGCTCATGGGGAGAGACCCAGTACTTC,CASSSWGETQYF
NA,TRBJ1-1,TRBV18,NA,TGTGCCAGCTCATACCTCGGAAGAGGGACTGAAGCTTTCTTT,CASSYLGRGTEAFF
NA,TRBJ2-7,TRBV10-3,NA,TGTGCCACCCGAATCGGGGGAAACTCCTACGAGCAGTACTTC,CATRIGGNSYEQYF
NA,TRBJ2-7,TRBV5-1,NA,TGCGCCAGCAGCTTGGCCGCGGACTATTCATACGAGCAGTACTTC,CASSLAADYSYEQYF
NA,TRBJ1-5,TRBV5-8,NA,TGTGCCAGCAGCTCCCCTACGAGTTTCAATCAGCCCCAGCATTTT,CASSSPTSFNQPQHF
TRBD2,TRBJ2-7,TRBV10-3,NA,TGTGCCATCAGTGCGGGGACTAGCGGGTGGGAGCAGTACTTC,CAISAGTSGWEQYF
NA,TRBJ2-3,TRBV6-5,NA,TGTGCCAGCAGCTTCTACCTCGGGGCAGATACGCAGTATTTT,CASSFYLGADTQYF
NA,TRBJ2-7,TRBV5-6,NA,TGTGCCAGCAGCTTGGGAGTGGGTCCTAACTACGAGCAGTACTTC,CASSLGVGPNYEQYF
TRBD1,TRBJ2-7,TRBV6-1,NA,TGTGCCAGCACATCCGGGAACAGGGGGCTCGAGCAGTACTTC,CASTSGNRGLEQYF
NA,TRBJ2-5,TRBV18,NA,TGTGCCAGCTCACCAGGTCCCGAGACCCAGTACTTC,CASSPGPETQYF
TRBD1,TRBJ2-7,TRBV7-8,once,TGTGCCAGCAGCTTATCTCGCACAGGGTCCAGGGGGGAGCAGTACTTC,CASSLSRTGSRGEQYF
NA,TRBJ1-4,TRBV7-9,once,TGTGCCAGCAGCTTAGCGGGCCCTGCAACTAATGAAAAACTGTTTTTT,CASSLAGPATNEKLFF
NA,TRBJ2-5,TRBV18,NA,TGTGCCAGCTCCCCGCGTGGGGGGGAGACCCAGTACTTC,CASSPRGGETQYF
NA,TRBJ1-1,TRBV19,NA,TGTGCCAGTAGTACAGGGGACATAACGAACACTGAAGCTTTCTTT,CASSTGDITNTEAFF
TRBD1,TRBJ2-1,TRBV29-1,NA,TGCAGCGTCCCCGGGGACAGGGGGCCTTACAATGAGCAGTTCTTC,CSVPGDRGPYNEQFF
TRBD2,TRBJ2-1,TRBV9,NA,TGTGCCAGCAGCGTAGCAGGCGGGGGAAACAATGAGCAGTTCTTC,CASSVAGGGNNEQFF